Given below is one T cell receptor (beta chain) in context. This record comes from a study of blood T cell repertoires in COVID-19. Study-wide background: Specimens from acute and convalescent COVID-19 originated in the United States, Italy and Spain. PBMCs, B-cell-depleted T cells, or T cells provided the cDNA or gDNA that made up the material.

V was trimmed by 0 bases and J by 0 bases, leaving 9 bases between them. CDR1 SGDLS and CDR2 YYNGEE come from the germline V gene. The CDR3 extends over 16 amino acids. Per the authors' pipeline: Researchers report that nucleated cell counts were estimated from reference gene primer amplification. The table came from immunoSEQ multiplex PCR; TCRdb's copy has only in-frame clones and leaves some out. The V and J calls and the clone size are those of that table, but D and trimming were determined from the DNA. The repertoire holds around 260,000 clones, with around 83% as singletons. The TCR comes from a man younger than 30 with active or convalescent COVID-19. The genes are TRBV9 and TRBJ1-4; no firm D call. What was sequenced was peripheral blood. Here the CDR3 reads CASSVGESATNEKLFF. In DNA, the CDR3 is TGTGCCAGCAGCGTAGGGGAGTCTGCAACTAATGAAAAACTGTTTTTT.